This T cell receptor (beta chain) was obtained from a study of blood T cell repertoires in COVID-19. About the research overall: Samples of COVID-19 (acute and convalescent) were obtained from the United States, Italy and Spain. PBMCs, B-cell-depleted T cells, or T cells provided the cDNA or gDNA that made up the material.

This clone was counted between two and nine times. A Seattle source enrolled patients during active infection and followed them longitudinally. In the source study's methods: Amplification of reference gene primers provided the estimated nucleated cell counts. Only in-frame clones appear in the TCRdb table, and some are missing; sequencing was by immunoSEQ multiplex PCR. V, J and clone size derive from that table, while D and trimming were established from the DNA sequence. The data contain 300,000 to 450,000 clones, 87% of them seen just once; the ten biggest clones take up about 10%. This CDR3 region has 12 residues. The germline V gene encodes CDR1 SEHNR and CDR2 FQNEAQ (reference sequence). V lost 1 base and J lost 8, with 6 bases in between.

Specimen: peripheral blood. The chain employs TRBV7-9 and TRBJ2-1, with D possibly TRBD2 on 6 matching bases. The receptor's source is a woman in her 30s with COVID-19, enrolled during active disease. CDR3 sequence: CASSLGGDEQFF. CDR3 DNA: TGTGCCAGCAGCTTAGGGGGGGATGAGCAGTTCTTC.